A single sample gave rise to the 20 T cell receptor beta chains below, sequenced in a study. TCRdb used MiXCR to reprocess the RT-PCR reads, holding one entry per CDR3 protein. The sample lists about 680,000 distinct CDR3 sequences, approximately 15% occurring once. The sequenced material came from memory CD4+ T cells from blood. The source of these receptors is a female donor in good health, serving as a healthy control.

This clonotype was recorded a few times. V is TRBV12-3 or TRBV12-4 and J is TRBJ1-6; a possible D gene is TRBD1 (6 bases). The V gene lost 6 bases and the J gene lost 6 bases, with 9 bases spanning the gap. The CDR3 spans 13 residues. The CDR3 sequence: CASRQGFNSPLHF. The CDR3 DNA reads TGTGCCAGCAGACAGGGTTTTAATTCACCCCTCCACTTT.

This clonotype appeared a few times. This sequence joins TRBV12-5 and TRBJ2-1; 11 bases are a match to TRBD2. Trimming at V came to 1 base and at J to 1 base, leaving 0 bases not matched to a gene. This CDR3 has 16 amino acids. Germline values: CDR1 LGHNT, CDR2 FRNRAP. CDR3 in DNA: TGTGCTAGTGGTTTGGCTAGCGGGAGGTCCTACAATGAGCAGTTCTTC. Protein: CASGLASGRSYNEQFF.

This clonotype showed up many times. The chain is built from TRBV10-3 and TRBJ1-1, with D perhaps TRBD1 (6 bases). The CDR3 runs 12 residues. Germline V gene data show CDR1 as ENHRY and CDR2 as SYGVKD. DNA of the CDR3: TGTGCGAGCACCGGGACATCCGAAGAAGCTTTCTTT. Translated, it gives CASTGTSEEAFF.

This clonotype was seen more than once but under ten times. J is TRBJ2-5 and V is TRBV15, with D perhaps matching TRBD2 (7 bases). This CDR3 has 16 residues. The V end lost 0 bases, the J end lost 3 bases, and 14 bases lay between the germline ends. Per the germline V gene, CDR1 is LNHNV and CDR2 is YYDKDF (reference sequence). Here the CDR3 reads CATSRDRRGREETQYF. CDR3 coding DNA: TGTGCCACCAGCAGAGATCGGCGGGGGCGGGAAGAGACCCAGTACTTC.

The CDR3 region is CASSSQLAGDNEQFF. CDR3 DNA sequence: TGTGCCAGCAGCTCCCAACTAGCGGGCGACAATGAGCAGTTCTTC. The rearrangement links TRBV7-8 to TRBJ2-1; 9 nucleotides agree with TRBD2. The junction had 6 bases not matched to a gene; V was cut back by 4 bases and J by 5 bases. The CDR3 extends over 15 amino acids. Per the germline V gene, CDR1 is SGHVS and CDR2 is FQNEAQ.

The genes are TRBV6-1 and TRBJ2-1; no firm D call. The germline V gene has CDR1 MNHNS and CDR2 SASEGT. Trimming took 3 bases from V and 4 from J, leaving 10 bases between them. CDR3 size: 14 residues. The chain's CDR3 is CASSEVSGYNEQFF. DNA of the CDR3: TGTGCCAGCAGTGAGGTCTCAGGATACAATGAGCAGTTCTTC.

The chain joins TRBV12-3 or TRBV12-4 to TRBJ2-6, with TRBD1 identical over 8 bases. CDR3 size: 18 residues. V lost 5 bases and J lost 4; bases outside the gene matches: 13. CDR3 protein: CASSTRTGSASGANVLTF. CDR3 bases: TGTGCCAGCAGTACCCGGACAGGGTCGGCTTCGGGGGCCAACGTCCTGACTTTC.

The rearrangement joins TRBV7-9 to TRBJ1-2, with D tentatively TRBD1 (5 bases). The V gene's germline CDR1 is SEHNR and CDR2 FQNEAQ (reference sequence). The length of the CDR3 is 16 residues. V lost 4 bases and J lost 8, with 23 bases in between. CDR3 nucleotide sequence: TGTGCCAGCAGCTCCATGCCAATTGGAGGGGCGCTAGGCTACACCTTC. Its translation is CASSSMPIGGALGYTF.

The table lists this clonotype with a few counts. The rearrangement links TRBV24-1 to TRBJ2-3; the match to TRBD1 covers 9 bases. After removal of 10 bases from V and 4 bases from J, the junction contained 5 bases not matched to a gene. The CDR3 totals 13 residues. From germline, CDR1 is KGHDR and CDR2 SFDVKD. The CDR3 DNA follows: TGTGCCACAGGACAGGGGACTCCAGATACGCAGTATTTT. Translating it yields CATGQGTPDTQYF.

This clonotype was observed many times. The gene calls are TRBV9 and TRBJ2-2, with D possibly being TRBD2 (7 bases). V was pared by 4 bases and J by 0 bases, with 16 bases between. The CDR3 runs 17 residues. CDR1 is SGDLS and CDR2 is YYNGEE in the germline V gene. The CDR3 here is CASSSPRGGTNTGELFF. The CDR3 DNA reads TGTGCCAGCAGCTCCCCAAGGGGGGGAACGAACACCGGGGAGCTGTTTTTT. Full variable domain (remainder filled in from reference TRBV9 and TRBJ2-2): DSGVTQTPKHLITATGQRVTLRCSPRSGDLSVYWYQQSLDQGLQFLIQYYNGEERAKGNILERFSAQQFPDLHSELNLSSLELGDSALYFCASSSPRGGTNTGELFFGEGSRLTVL.

This sequence joins TRBV11-2 and TRBJ2-1; 10 positions match TRBD1. V dropped 5 bases and J dropped 7; count of bases not matched to a gene: 8. Germline loops: CDR1 SGHAT, CDR2 FQNNGV. CDR3 size: 15 residues. The CDR3 reads CASSAGQGIRNEQFF. The CDR3 nucleotides read TGTGCCAGCAGCGCGGGACAGGGGATAAGAAATGAGCAGTTCTTC.

The table lists this clonotype with a few counts. This chain connects TRBV6-6 to TRBJ1-2; 7 positions agree with TRBD1. The germline CDR1 and CDR2 sequences are MNHNY and SVGAGI (reference sequence). The CDR3 has 15 residues. The trim removed 4 bases at V and 2 bases at J, leaving 7 bases unmatched. The chain's CDR3 is CASSSRDSSNYGYTF. The CDR3 DNA follows: TGTGCCAGCAGTTCAAGGGACAGTTCAAACTATGGCTACACCTTC.

This clonotype has ten or more counts. The chain recombines TRBV29-1 with TRBJ1-1, with D possibly matching TRBD1 (5 bases). The CDR3 covers 13 residues. Looked up from germline, CDR1 is SQVTM and CDR2 is ANQGSEA. V lost 7 bases, J lost 1 base, and 13 bases lay in between. As DNA, the CDR3 is TGCAGCGCGTCAGGGAGTAAGAACACTGAAGCTTTCTTT. Translating it yields CSASGSKNTEAFF.

This clonotype occurred a few times. This chain uses TRBV6-1 with TRBJ2-2; TRBD1 aligns across 7 bases. The CDR3 extends over 17 amino acids. Germline V gives CDR1 MNHNS, CDR2 SASEGT. V was clipped by 7 bases and J by 2 bases; unmatched bases: 13. CDR3 sequence: CASNMKRDSTNTGELFF. CDR3 coding DNA: TGTGCCAGCAACATGAAGAGGGACAGCACAAACACCGGGGAGCTGTTTTTT.

This clonotype was found a few times. The gene calls are TRBV30 and TRBJ2-1, with 11 bases matching TRBD2. The trim removed 1 base at V and 3 bases at J, leaving 5 bases unmatched. The germline V gene has CDR1 GTSNPN and CDR2 SVGIG (reference sequence). The CDR3 spans 16 residues. The CDR3 protein is CAWSDKTSGNYNEQFF. The CDR3 nucleotides are TGTGCCTGGAGTGATAAGACTAGCGGGAACTACAATGAGCAGTTCTTC. The full variable domain, rest sourced from reference TRBV30 and TRBJ2-1, is SQTIHQWPATLVQPVGSPLSLECTVEGTSNPNLYWYRQAAGRGLQLLFYSVGIGQISSEVPQNLSASRPQDRQFILSSKKLLLSDSGFYLCAWSDKTSGNYNEQFFGPGTRLTVL.

In its sample, this clonotype was seen a few times. The CDR3 bases are TGTGCCAGCAGCCACCCTGGAGGGATCTCTGAAGCTTTCTTT. It encodes CASSHPGGISEAFF. The chain combines TRBV3-1 with TRBJ1-1; no clear D gene. Looked up from germline, CDR1 is LGHDT and CDR2 is YNNKEL (reference sequence). The CDR3 has 14 amino acids. With 3 bases removed from V and 6 bases from J, the gap between germline ends came to 14 bases.

The V gene is TRBV7-9, the J gene TRBJ2-7; no definite D call. This CDR3 region has 18 residues. Germline lookup yields CDR1 SEHNR and CDR2 FQNEAQ (reference sequence). The V end lost 1 base, the J end lost 0 bases, and 19 bases lay between the germline ends. In nucleotides, the CDR3 is TGTGCCAGCAGCTTAGGAACGGGCATCCAGCCGAGCTCCTACGAGCAGTACTTC. Protein product: CASSLGTGIQPSSYEQYF.

This clonotype has a count of ten or more. The genes are TRBV12-3 or TRBV12-4 and TRBJ2-3; TRBD2 matches 10 bases. Trimming removed 6 bases from V and 15 bases from J; junction bases left unmatched: 18. The CDR3 is 15 residues long. In nucleotides, the CDR3 is TGTGCCAGCAGCCTCAGTAGCGGGGGGACCCAATCCCCTTATTTT. Encoded protein: CASSLSSGGTQSPYF.

The chain employs TRBV28 and TRBJ1-2; D is unresolved. Germline V gene lookup returns CDR1 MDHEN and CDR2 SYDVKM. V shed 4 bases and J shed 1 base, with 4 bases lying between them. The CDR3 sequence is 12 residues long. Here the CDR3 DNA reads TGTGCCAGCAGTTATGATAACTATGGCTACACCTTC. Protein: CASSYDNYGYTF.

Only a few counts were recorded for this clonotype. The chain has TRBV9 and TRBJ2-1; TRBD2 matches 7 bases. The CDR3 is 12 amino acids. The V segment lost 3 bases and the J segment 13 bases; nucleotides outside the gene matches: 7. Germline CDR1 reads SGDLS; CDR2 reads YYNGEE. DNA for the CDR3: TGTGCCAGCAGCGGCGCGGGAGAGATACAGTTCTTC. This translates into CASSGAGEIQFF.